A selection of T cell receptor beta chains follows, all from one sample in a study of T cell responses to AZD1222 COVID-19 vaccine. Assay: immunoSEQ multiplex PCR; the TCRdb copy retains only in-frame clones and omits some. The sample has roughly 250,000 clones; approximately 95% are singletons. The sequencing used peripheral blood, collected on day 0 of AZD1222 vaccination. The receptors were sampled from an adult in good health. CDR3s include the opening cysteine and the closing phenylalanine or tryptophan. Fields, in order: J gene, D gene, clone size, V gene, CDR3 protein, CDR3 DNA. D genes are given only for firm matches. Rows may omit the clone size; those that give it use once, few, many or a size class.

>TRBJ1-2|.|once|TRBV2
CASSDRQTYLGYGYTF
TGTGCCAGCAGTGACAGACAAACATACCTCGGCTATGGCTACACCTTC
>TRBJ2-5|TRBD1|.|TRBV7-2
CASSLIDRGLQETQYF
TGTGCCAGCAGCTTAATCGACAGGGGGCTTCAAGAGACCCAGTACTTC
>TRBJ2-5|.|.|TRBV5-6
CASSLRNGETQYF
TGTGCCAGCAGCCTCCGAAATGGGGAGACCCAGTACTTC
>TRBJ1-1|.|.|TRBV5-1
CASSQQTANTEAFF
TGCGCCAGCAGCCAGCAAACAGCTAACACTGAAGCTTTCTTT
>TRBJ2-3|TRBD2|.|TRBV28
CASSLGSGGQRDTQYF
TGTGCCAGCAGTTTAGGTAGCGGGGGGCAGAGAGATACGCAGTATTTT
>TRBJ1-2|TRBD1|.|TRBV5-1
CASKGQGDYGYTF
TGCGCCAGCAAGGGACAGGGTGACTATGGCTACACCTTC
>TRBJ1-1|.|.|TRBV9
CASSPQWSAYTEAFF
TGTGCCAGCAGCCCACAATGGTCAGCCTACACTGAAGCTTTCTTT
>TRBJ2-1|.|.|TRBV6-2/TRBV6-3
CASSPGMFHEQFF
TGTGCCAGCAGCCCAGGAATGTTTCATGAGCAGTTCTTC
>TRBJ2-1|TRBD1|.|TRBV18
CASSLTGENEQFF
TGTGCCAGCTCGCTAACAGGGGAAAATGAGCAGTTCTTC
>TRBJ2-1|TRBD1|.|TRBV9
CASSVDPGAGGAGEQFF
TGTGCCAGCAGCGTAGATCCAGGGGCAGGGGGCGCAGGTGAGCAGTTCTTC
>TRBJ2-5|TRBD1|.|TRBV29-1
CSVPGTGPPSTTKQYF
TGCAGCGTCCCCGGGACAGGGCCACCCTCGACCACCAAGCAGTACTTC
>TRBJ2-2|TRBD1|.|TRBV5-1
CASSWDSGELFF
TGCGCCAGCAGCTGGGACAGCGGGGAGCTGTTTTTT
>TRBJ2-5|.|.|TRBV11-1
CASSLGGQQGETQYF
TGTGCCAGCAGCTTAGGGGGGCAGCAGGGAGAGACCCAGTACTTC
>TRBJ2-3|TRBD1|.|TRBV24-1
CATSAGTGGPDTQYF
TGTGCCACCAGTGCCGGGACAGGGGGCCCAGATACGCAGTATTTT
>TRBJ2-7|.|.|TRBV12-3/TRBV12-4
CASSRGYEQYF
TGTGCCAGCAGTCGCGGCTACGAGCAGTACTTC
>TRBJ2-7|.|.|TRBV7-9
CASSFGADYEQYF
TGTGCCAGCAGCTTTGGGGCGGACTACGAGCAGTACTTC
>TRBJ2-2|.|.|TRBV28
CASRVLNTGELFF
TGTGCCAGCAGGGTGCTGAACACCGGGGAGCTGTTTTTT
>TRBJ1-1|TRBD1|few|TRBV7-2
CASSPHPGQGLAFF
TGTGCCAGCAGCCCCCATCCCGGACAGGGTTTGGCTTTCTTT
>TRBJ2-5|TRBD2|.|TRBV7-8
CASTPSGGQETQYF
TGTGCCAGCACCCCTAGCGGGGGGCAAGAGACCCAGTACTTC
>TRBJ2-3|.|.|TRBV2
CASSKDRRTDTQYF
TGTGCCAGCAGTAAAGACAGACGCACAGATACGCAGTATTTT
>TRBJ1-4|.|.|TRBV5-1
CASSEPGATEKLFF
TGCGCCAGCAGCGAGCCAGGGGCAACTGAAAAACTGTTTTTT
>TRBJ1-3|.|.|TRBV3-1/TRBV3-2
CASSYWGADGNTIYF
TGTGCCAGCAGCTACTGGGGGGCGGACGGAAACACCATATATTTT
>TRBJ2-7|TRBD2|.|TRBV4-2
CASSSGTSGYEQYF
TGTGCCAGCAGCTCCGGGACTAGCGGGTACGAGCAGTACTTC
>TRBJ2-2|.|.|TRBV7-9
CASSFGTDTGELFF
TGTGCCAGCAGCTTCGGGACGGACACCGGGGAGCTGTTTTTT
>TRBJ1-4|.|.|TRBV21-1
CATDGTDDNEKLFF
TGTGCCACAGATGGGACAGACGATAATGAAAAACTGTTTTTT
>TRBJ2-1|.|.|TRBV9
CASSRSGSYNEQFF
TGTGCCAGCAGCCGGTCGGGCTCCTACAATGAGCAGTTCTTC
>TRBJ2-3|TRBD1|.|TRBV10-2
CASGSRTGGTDTQYF
TGCGCCAGCGGGAGTAGGACAGGAGGCACAGATACGCAGTATTTT
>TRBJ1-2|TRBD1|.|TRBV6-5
CASSYSSTGRNGYTF
TGTGCCAGCAGTTACTCTTCGACAGGGAGGAATGGCTACACCTTC
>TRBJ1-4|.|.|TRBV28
CASRSTGPNEKLFF
TGTGCCAGCAGATCGACAGGCCCTAATGAAAAACTGTTTTTT
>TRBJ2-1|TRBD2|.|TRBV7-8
CASSSASGRDREQFF
TGTGCCAGCAGCTCCGCCAGCGGGAGGGACCGTGAGCAGTTCTTC
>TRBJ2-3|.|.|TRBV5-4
CASSWSQGTQYF
TGTGCCAGCAGCTGGTCACAGGGTACGCAGTATTTT
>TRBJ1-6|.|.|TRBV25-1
CASSAGDSYNSPLHF
TGTGCCAGTAGTGCCGGGGACTCCTATAATTCACCCCTCCACTTT
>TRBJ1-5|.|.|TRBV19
CASSHQQGKQPQHF
TGTGCCAGTAGTCACCAACAGGGAAAACAGCCCCAGCATTTT
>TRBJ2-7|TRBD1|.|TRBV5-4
CASSLAPDRGYEQYF
TGTGCCAGCAGCTTGGCCCCGGACAGGGGTTACGAGCAGTACTTC
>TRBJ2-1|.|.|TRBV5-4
CATTSRVPNEQFF
TGTGCCACGACCTCCCGCGTTCCCAATGAGCAGTTCTTC
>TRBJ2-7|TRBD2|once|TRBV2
CASGRGDYEQYF
TGTGCCAGCGGGCGGGGGGATTACGAGCAGTACTTC
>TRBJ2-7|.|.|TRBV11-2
CASSSLRTVIHEQYF
TGTGCCAGCAGCTCCCTACGGACAGTAATCCACGAGCAGTACTTC
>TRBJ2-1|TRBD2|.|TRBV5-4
CASSLWTSGGVYNEQFF
TGTGCCAGCAGCTTGTGGACTAGCGGGGGGGTTTACAATGAGCAGTTCTTC
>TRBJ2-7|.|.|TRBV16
CASSQLLSEQYF
TGTGCCAGCAGCCAATTGTTAAGCGAGCAGTACTTC
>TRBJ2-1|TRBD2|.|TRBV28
CASSLWSGGKHEQFF
TGTGCCAGCAGTTTATGGAGCGGGGGGAAACATGAGCAGTTCTTC
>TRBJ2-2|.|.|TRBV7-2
CASSRGTNTGELFF
TGTGCCAGCAGTCGAGGGACGAACACCGGGGAGCTGTTTTTT
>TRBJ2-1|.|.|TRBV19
CASSHNEQFF
TGTGCCAGTAGTCATAATGAGCAGTTCTTC
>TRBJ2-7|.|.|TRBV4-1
CASSQESAYEQYF
TGCGCCAGCAGCCAAGAATCAGCCTACGAGCAGTACTTC
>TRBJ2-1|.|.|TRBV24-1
CATSDHGASSYNEQFF
TGTGCCACCAGTGATCACGGGGCCTCGTCCTACAATGAGCAGTTCTTC
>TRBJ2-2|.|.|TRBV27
CASSRQGGTGELFF
TGTGCCAGCAGTAGACAGGGAGGCACCGGGGAGCTGTTTTTT
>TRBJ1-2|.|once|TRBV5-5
CASSLQGYGGYTF
TGTGCCAGCAGCTTGCAGGGCTACGGTGGCTACACCTTC
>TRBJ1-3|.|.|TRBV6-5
CASRGVYGNTIYF
TGTGCCAGCAGAGGGGTCTATGGAAACACCATATATTTT
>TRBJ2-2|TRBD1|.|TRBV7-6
CASSSDRADTGELFF
TGTGCCAGCAGCTCTGACAGGGCGGACACCGGGGAGCTGTTTTTT
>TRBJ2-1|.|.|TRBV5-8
CASSSRLAYRNNEQFF
TGTGCCAGCAGCTCACGCTTGGCCTATAGAAACAATGAGCAGTTCTTC
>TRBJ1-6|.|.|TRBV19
CASSTVTVSGPWSPLHF
TGTGCCAGTAGTACGGTAACAGTTTCGGGGCCATGGTCACCCCTCCACTTT
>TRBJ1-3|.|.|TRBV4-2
CASSQIVQSGNTIYF
TGTGCCAGCAGCCAAATTGTCCAGTCTGGAAACACCATATATTTT
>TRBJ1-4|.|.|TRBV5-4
CASSLDATNEKLFF
TGTGCCAGCAGCTTAGATGCAACTAATGAAAAACTGTTTTTT
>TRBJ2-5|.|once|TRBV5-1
CASSSQGSYQETQYF
TGCGCCAGCAGCTCCCAGGGGAGTTACCAAGAGACCCAGTACTTC